This T cell receptor (beta chain) appears in the sequencing data of a study of cytomegalovirus exposure and HLA in healthy donors. About the study: An earlier analysis identified 100 million to 130 million unique TCR beta sequences in approximately 190 million T cells.

Trimming cost V 0 bases and J 3 bases, with 12 bases left between them. In germline, CDR1 is LGHNA, CDR2 YNFKEQ. This CDR3 comprises 16 residues. Both 60 Vbeta primers and 13 Jbeta primers went into the PCR. Sequencing used immunoSEQ multiplex PCR; TCRdb keeps in-frame clones, though not all of them. The top ten hold around 3% of the sample, which has some 170,000 clones, 75% seen once. The TCR sequence derives from a male donor in good health and CMV-seronegative. Sequenced sample: PBMCs. This chain uses TRBV4-2 with TRBJ2-1, with a tentative D call TRBD1 (5 bases). CDR3 sequence (DNA): TGTGCCAGCAGCCAAGATGACAGCCAATACTACAATGAGCAGTTCTTC. Protein product: CASSQDDSQYYNEQFF.